Presented here are 7 T cell receptor beta chains from one specimen sequenced in a study of T cell responses to AZD1222 COVID-19 vaccine. Assay used: immunoSEQ multiplex PCR; TCRdb lists only in-frame clones, some missing. This sample has approximately 79,000 clones, with roughly 88% found just once. Sequencing used peripheral blood, obtained on day 0 of AZD1222 vaccination. The receptor set was obtained from an adult in good health.

This clone occurred once. V usage is TRBV2 and J usage is TRBJ1-3, with 7 bases aligning to TRBD1. V gave up 2 bases and J gave up 2 bases; unmatched junction bases: 3. Per the germline V gene, CDR1 is SNHLY and CDR2 is FYNNEI. The CDR3 covers 15 residues. CDR3 amino acids: CASSEQGGPGNTIYF. The CDR3 DNA is TGTGCCAGCAGTGAACAGGGGGGTCCTGGAAACACCATATATTTT. Supplemented by reference TRBV2 and TRBJ1-3, the full variable domain reads EPEVTQTPSHQVTQMGQEVILRCVPISNHLYFYWYRQILGQKVEFLVSFYNNEISEKSEIFDDQFSVERPDGSNFTLKIRSTKLEDSAMYFCASSEQGGPGNTIYFGEGSWLTVV.

The chain has TRBV6-4 and TRBJ1-4; D possibly corresponds to TRBD1 (5 bases). Deletions cut 4 bases from V and 6 bases from J, with 9 bases between. The CDR3 contains 13 residues. Per the germline V gene, CDR1 is MRHNA and CDR2 is SNTAGT. In nucleotides, the CDR3 is TGTGCCAGCAGTGCGGGGGTGGATGAAAAACTGTTTTTT. Translated, it gives CASSAGVDEKLFF.

The chain has TRBV11-2 and TRBJ1-2; D is possibly TRBD1 (6 bases). The CDR3 runs to 16 residues. Trimming removed 5 bases from V and 4 bases from J, with 20 bases in between. From germline, CDR1 is SGHAT and CDR2 FQNNGV. The CDR3 is CASSPSGAAFPYGYTF. CDR3 DNA: TGTGCCAGCAGCCCCTCGGGGGCAGCCTTCCCCTATGGCTACACCTTC.

This sequence joins TRBV23-1 and TRBJ2-3; D remains ambiguous. TRBV23-1 is an open reading frame whose function is uncertain. V was shortened by 4 bases and J by 1 base, with 3 bases between the two germline ends. The CDR3 spans 12 residues. CDR3: CASSPRTDTQYF. CDR3 coding DNA: TGCGCCAGCAGTCCTCGCACAGATACGCAGTATTTT.

The chain recombines TRBV25-1 with TRBJ2-3; 9 bases map to TRBD2. This CDR3 has 17 amino acids. The trim removed 4 bases at V and 8 bases at J, leaving 16 bases unmatched. Per germline, CDR1 MGHDK and CDR2 SYGVNS. In nucleotides, the CDR3 is TGTGCCAGCAGTGTCGCCACCTCTAGCGGGGTGGGCGCTACGCAGTATTTT. Amino acids: CASSVATSSGVGATQYF.

The chain couples TRBV27 to TRBJ1-1, with 7 bases lining up with TRBD1. Germline-derived CDR1 and CDR2 are MNHEY and SMNVEV (reference sequence). The CDR3 totals 14 residues. The trim removed 9 bases at V and 11 bases at J, leaving 18 bases unmatched. CDR3 bases: TGTGCCAGTATTTCGACAGGGAGGGGGCCTTGGGCTTTCTTT. Encoded protein: CASISTGRGPWAFF.

This chain uses TRBV11-3 with TRBJ2-2; D ambiguous. V lost 4 bases and J lost 5, with 8 bases in between. This CDR3 is 13 amino acids long. The germline gives CDR1 SGHNT, CDR2 YENEEA. The CDR3 region has the DNA TGTGCCAGCAGCTCGACATTAACCGGGGAGCTGTTTTTT. Protein: CASSSTLTGELFF.